These 25 T cell receptor beta chains were sequenced from one sample in a study of blood T cell repertoires in COVID-19 (TCRdb year 2020). Library generation was performed with the immunoSEQ multiplex PCR assay. This is the immuneACCESS table as TCRdb keeps it, with only in-frame sequences that have V and J called. A part of the clones is gone; compared with another copy, unresolved V genes explain less than half, and the rest is unexplained. Recorded for this sample are more than 35,000 clones; over 75% of them occurred a single time. The ten largest clones take up approximately 10% of the sample. The sequencing input was peripheral blood. These receptors originate from a man aged 55 to 69 with active COVID-19.

The V gene is TRBV6-6, the J gene TRBJ2-7, with 13 bases that match TRBD2. The CDR3 sequence is 17 residues long. The V and J ends lost 5 bases and 0 bases, in that order; junction bases with no gene match: 7. The germline CDR1 and CDR2 sequences are MNHNY and SVGAGI (reference sequence). The CDR3 sequence: CASSPGLAGSTSYEQYF. The CDR3, as DNA: TGTGCCAGCAGTCCGGGACTAGCGGGATCCACCTCCTACGAGCAGTACTTC.

This clone has a single count. This rearrangement joins TRBV21-1 to TRBJ2-1; TRBD2 reflects the table's D call only, with no check against the DNA. TRBV21-1 is a pseudogene segment. The CDR3 loop spans 19 amino acids. DNA of the CDR3: TGTGCCAGCAGCCCCGATCCCGGGACTAGCGGGACCTCCTACAATGAGCAGTTCTTC. Its translation is CASSPDPGTSGTSYNEQFF.

This chain uses TRBV7-9 with TRBJ2-2; a weak D match, TRBD2 (5 bases). CDR3 length equals 14 residues. CDR1 is SEHNR and CDR2 is FQNEAQ in the germline V gene (reference sequence). Trimming cost V 6 bases and J 7 bases, with 15 bases left between them. In DNA, the CDR3 is TGTGCCAGCAGGACTATGATGGGAGTCGGGGAGCTGTTTTTT. This translates into CASRTMMGVGELFF.

This chain links TRBV18 with TRBJ2-2; possibly TRBD2 for D (7 bases). CDR1 KGHSH and CDR2 LQKENI come from the germline V gene. CDR3 length: 15 residues. V lost 4 bases, J lost 1 base, and 10 bases lay in between. The CDR3 loop is CASSQAGQNTGELFF. Here the CDR3 DNA reads TGTGCCAGCTCACAAGCGGGACAGAACACCGGGGAGCTGTTTTTT. The whole variable domain, filled in from reference TRBV18 and TRBJ2-2, reads NAGVMQNPRHLVRRRGQEARLRCSPMKGHSHVYWYRQLPEEGLKFMVYLQKENIIDESGMPKERFSAEFPKEGPSILRIQQVVRGDSAAYFCASSQAGQNTGELFFGEGSRLTVL.

In nucleotides, the CDR3 is TGTGCCAGCAGCCAAGTATACACAGGGGGCGCGGGTGGAAACACCATATATTTT. This codes for CASSQVYTGGAGGNTIYF. This rearrangement joins TRBV3-1 (or the pseudogene TRBV3-2) to TRBJ1-3, with 9 bases matching TRBD1. The trim removed 1 base at V and 3 bases at J, leaving 10 bases unmatched. This CDR3 has 18 amino acids. The germline V gene encodes CDR1 LGHDT and CDR2 YNNKEL (reference sequence).

This clone appeared once. This chain joins TRBV12-3 or TRBV12-4 and TRBJ1-1, with TRBD1 identical over 7 bases. Trimming removed 5 bases from V and 5 bases from J; junction bases left unmatched: 5. The CDR3 has 13 amino acids. Written as DNA, the CDR3 is TGTGCCAGCAGTGAAACAGGGGTAACTGAAGCTTTCTTT. It specifies CASSETGVTEAFF.

The rearrangement uses TRBV4-3 and TRBJ2-5, with 8 bases that match TRBD1. Germline V gene data show CDR1 as LGHNA and CDR2 as YSLEER. This CDR3 contains 15 residues. The V gene end was trimmed by 1 base and the J gene end by 4 bases; junction bases not matched to a gene: 5. The DNA for the CDR3 is TGCGCCAGCAGCCAAGGGACAGGGCCGGGAGAGACCCAGTACTTC. It encodes CASSQGTGPGETQYF.

V and J are TRBV6-5 and TRBJ2-7; D may be TRBD2 (6 bases). The CDR3 is made up of 13 amino acids. V was cut by 9 bases and J by 7 bases, with 19 bases left in between. Germline V lookup: CDR1 MNHEY, CDR2 SVGAGI. The CDR3 region is CASDAGPSREQYF. CDR3 nucleotide sequence: TGTGCCAGTGATGCGGGACCCTCCCGGGAGCAGTACTTC.

The CDR3 loop is CASSAGGGPDTQYF. The CDR3 bases are TGTGCCAGCAGCGCCGGGGGGGGACCCGATACGCAGTATTTT. This sequence joins TRBV9 and TRBJ2-3; TRBD2 aligns across 8 bases. The V and J ends lost 3 bases and 6 bases, in that order; junction bases with no gene match: 6. The CDR3 loop spans 14 amino acids. Germline CDR1 reads SGDLS; CDR2 reads YYNGEE.

The V call is TRBV28, the J call TRBJ2-1, with D possibly being TRBD2 (5 bases). V was trimmed by 3 bases and J by 7 bases, leaving 19 bases between them. This CDR3 comprises 16 residues. The germline V gene has CDR1 MDHEN and CDR2 SYDVKM. The CDR3 region has the DNA TGTGCCAGCAGTTTGAGGAGCCCCGGGATATGGAATGAGCAGTTCTTC. This translates into CASSLRSPGIWNEQFF.

DNA for the CDR3: TGTGCCAGTAGCCAGGGCGGGACGACAGATACGCAGTATTTT. It encodes CASSQGGTTDTQYF. The chain joins TRBV19 to TRBJ2-3, with D perhaps TRBD2 (6 bases). The V and J ends lost 6 bases and 3 bases respectively, with 13 bases between them. The CDR3 is 14 amino acids. In germline, CDR1 is LNHDA, CDR2 SQIVND (reference sequence). The full variable domain, its missing parts supplied by reference TRBV19 and TRBJ2-3, is DGGITQSPKYLFRKEGQNVTLSCEQNLNHDAMYWYRQDPGQGLRLIYYSQIVNDFQKGDIAEGYSVSREKKESFPLTVTSAQKNPTAFYLCASSQGGTTDTQYFGPGTRLTVL.

V is TRBV6-2 or TRBV6-3 and J is TRBJ2-3, with 8 positions matching TRBD2. The V segment lost 0 bases and the J segment 9 bases; nucleotides outside the gene matches: 11. From germline, CDR1 is MNHEY and CDR2 SVGEGT. The CDR3 spans 16 residues. The CDR3 coding sequence is TGTGCCAGCAGTTACTCGGCACTAGCGGATACGACGACGCAGTATTTT. It is translated as CASSYSALADTTTQYF.

V usage is TRBV7-2 and J usage is TRBJ2-3; perhaps TRBD2 as D (5 bases). The V gene's germline CDR1 is SGHTA and CDR2 FQGNSA. The V gene lost 1 base and the J gene lost 3 bases, with 11 bases spanning the gap. The CDR3 has 15 amino acids. The CDR3 sequence is CASSLVLGGTDTQYF. As DNA, the CDR3 is TGTGCCAGCAGCTTAGTTTTGGGCGGGACAGATACGCAGTATTTT.

The rearrangement uses TRBV10-3 and TRBJ1-5, with 9 bases fitting TRBD1. In germline, CDR1 is ENHRY, CDR2 SYGVKD. The CDR3 contains 14 residues. Trimming took 6 bases from V and 6 from J; bases not matched to a gene: 6. The CDR3 sequence is CAISRDREVQPQHF. The CDR3 DNA reads TGTGCCATCAGCCGGGACAGGGAGGTTCAGCCCCAGCATTTT.

The V and J genes are TRBV3-1 (or the pseudogene TRBV3-2) and TRBJ1-1, with 7 bases fitting TRBD1. V was pared by 4 bases and J by 6 bases, with 8 bases of the junction left unmatched. CDR1 is LGHDT and CDR2 is YNNKEL in the germline V gene (reference sequence). CDR3 length: 14 amino acids. The CDR3 DNA is TGTGCCAGCAGCCCACCAGGGACAGCCCCTGAAGCTTTCTTT. It is translated as CASSPPGTAPEAFF.

The CDR3, as DNA: TGTGCCAGCAGCCCCCGACCGCCGGGGTTCTTGGACGAGCAGTACTTC. Its protein product is CASSPRPPGFLDEQYF. This chain joins TRBV7-6 and TRBJ2-7; the D gene is possibly TRBD2 (5 bases). This CDR3 contains 16 residues. CDR1 and CDR2 from the germline V gene are SGHVS and FNYEAQ. Trimming removed 5 bases from V and 5 bases from J, with 22 bases in between.

In its sample, this clone was seen once. This chain joins TRBV6-6 and TRBJ2-2, with D possibly being TRBD2 (5 bases). The CDR3 spans 13 residues. Germline-derived CDR1 and CDR2 are MNHNY and SVGAGI (reference sequence). Trimming removed 7 bases at V and 4 bases at J, with 10 bases between. CDR3 loop: CASIIEGTGELFF. CDR3 nucleotide sequence: TGTGCCAGCATCATAGAGGGCACCGGGGAGCTGTTTTTT.

The V call is TRBV3-1 (or the pseudogene TRBV3-2), the J call TRBJ2-7, with TRBD2 matching 8 bases. J gave up 7 bases and V 6 bases, and 11 bases lay outside the gene matches. The CDR3 covers 14 residues. CDR1 and CDR2 (germline): LGHDT, YNNKEL (reference sequence). The CDR3 DNA reads as TGTGCCAGCAGACATATGTCGGGGGGGCGGGAGCAGTACTTC. It translates to CASRHMSGGREQYF.

The rearrangement uses TRBV9 and TRBJ2-3; 8 positions agree with TRBD1. Germline lookup yields CDR1 SGDLS and CDR2 YYNGEE. The CDR3 loop spans 15 amino acids. With 0 bases clipped from V and 4 bases from J, the junction kept 4 bases outside the gene matches. DNA for the CDR3: TGTGCCAGCAGCGTAGGAGACAGGGGTGCAGATACGCAGTATTTT. Amino acids: CASSVGDRGADTQYF.

The V call is TRBV7-8, the J call TRBJ2-3; 10 bases are shared with TRBD2. The CDR3 covers 17 residues. The J segment lost 0 bases and the V segment lost 4 bases, leaving 7 bases of the junction unmatched. Germline CDR1 is SGHVS and CDR2 is FQNEAQ. CDR3 in amino acids: CASSSRTSGTSTDTQYF. The DNA for the CDR3 is TGTGCCAGCAGCTCCAGGACTAGCGGTACTAGCACAGATACGCAGTATTTT.

The chain is built from TRBV28 and TRBJ2-1; 8 bases agree with TRBD2. Looked up from germline, CDR1 is MDHEN and CDR2 is SYDVKM. The ends lost 11 bases at V and 5 bases at J; junction bases unmatched: 8. CDR3 length equals 13 residues. The CDR3 here is CALGSGGDNEQFF. As DNA, the CDR3 is TGTGCCCTCGGGAGCGGGGGAGACAATGAGCAGTTCTTC.

This clone was recorded only once. The chain is built from TRBV11-1 and TRBJ2-3; 7 nucleotides align to TRBD2. The CDR3 spans 14 residues. Germline CDR1 reads SGHAT; CDR2 reads FQDESV (reference sequence). J lost 1 base, V lost 4 bases, and 2 bases had no gene match. CDR3 residues: CASSWTSGTDTQYF. The CDR3 region has the DNA TGTGCCAGCAGCTGGACTAGTGGCACAGATACGCAGTATTTT.

This clone was observed once. The chain uses TRBV6-6 and TRBJ1-6; D is undetermined. V shed 5 bases and J shed 6 bases, with 20 bases lying between them. Germline V gene data show CDR1 as MNHNY and CDR2 as SVGAGI (reference sequence). The CDR3 sequence is 17 residues long. The CDR3 here is CASSRLNGLRSNSPLHF. The DNA for the CDR3 is TGTGCCAGCAGTCGCCTCAATGGACTTCGGAGTAATTCACCCCTCCACTTT.

This chain uses TRBV11-2 with TRBJ1-4, with 8 bases fitting TRBD1. CDR3 size: 19 residues. The germline V gene encodes CDR1 SGHAT and CDR2 FQNNGV. With 3 bases clipped from V and 7 bases from J, the junction kept 19 bases outside the gene matches. CDR3 in DNA: TGTGCCAGCAGCTTTCCTACAGGGGGAGAAAGGCTGTCGAGTGAAAAACTGTTTTTT. Protein: CASSFPTGGERLSSEKLFF. Based on the CDR3 plus reference TRBV11-2 and TRBJ1-4, the full variable domain is EAGVAQSPRYKIIEKRQSVAFWCNPISGHATLYWYQQILGQGPKLLIQFQNNGVVDDSQLPKDRFSAERLKGVDSTLKIQPAKLEDSAVYLCASSFPTGGERLSSEKLFFGSGTQLSVL.

V gene TRBV5-1 combines with J gene TRBJ2-2, with D unresolved. Germline lookup yields CDR1 SGHRS and CDR2 YFSETQ. The V end lost 1 base, the J end lost 1 base, and 5 bases lay between the germline ends. The CDR3 is made up of 14 amino acids. The CDR3 region has the DNA TGCGCCAGCAGCTTGTCAGGGAACACCGGGGAGCTGTTTTTT. This codes for CASSLSGNTGELFF. The variable domain in full, completed from reference TRBV5-1 and TRBJ2-2, reads KAGVTQTPRYLIKTRGQQVTLSCSPISGHRSVSWYQQTPGQGLQFLFEYFSETQRNKGNFPGRFSGRQFSNSRSEMNVSTLELGDSALYLCASSLSGNTGELFFGEGSRLTVL.